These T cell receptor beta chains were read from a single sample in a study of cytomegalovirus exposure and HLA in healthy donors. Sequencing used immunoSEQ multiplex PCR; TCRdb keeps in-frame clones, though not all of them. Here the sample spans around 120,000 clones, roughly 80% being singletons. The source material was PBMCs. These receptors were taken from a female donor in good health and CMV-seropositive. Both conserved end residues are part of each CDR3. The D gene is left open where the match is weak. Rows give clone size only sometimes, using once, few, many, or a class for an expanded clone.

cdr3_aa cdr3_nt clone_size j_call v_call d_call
CASSIGTGFLSGANVLTF TGTGCCAGTAGTATAGGGACAGGGTTCCTGTCTGGGGCCAACGTCCTGACTTTC - TRBJ2-6 TRBV19 TRBD1
CSVIQYKNSYEQYF TGCAGCGTTATTCAGTATAAAAACTCCTACGAGCAGTACTTC - TRBJ2-7 TRBV29-1 -
CASSANRGDTQYF TGTGCCAGCAGCGCTAATAGGGGGGATACGCAGTATTTT - TRBJ2-3 TRBV7-3 -
CAWRQPGSPYEQYF TGTGCCTGGAGGCAGCCCGGGTCCCCCTACGAGCAGTACTTC few TRBJ2-7 TRBV30 -
CASSYTGRLGDEQYF TGTGCCAGCAGCTATACCGGTAGACTAGGGGACGAGCAGTACTTC - TRBJ2-7 TRBV9 -
CASRRDSSYEQYF TGTGCCAGCAGGCGGGACAGCTCCTACGAGCAGTACTTC - TRBJ2-7 TRBV6-5 -
CASSFRRVETEAFF TGTGCCAGCAGTTTCCGACGGGTCGAGACTGAAGCTTTCTTT - TRBJ1-1 TRBV6-5 -
CASSLGWTGSGNTIYF TGTGCCAGCAGCTTAGGTTGGACAGGGTCTGGAAACACCATATATTTT few TRBJ1-3 TRBV7-2 TRBD1
CASADREARNTIYF TGTGCCAGCGCTGACAGGGAGGCGCGAAACACCATATATTTT - TRBJ1-3 TRBV7-2 TRBD1
CASSLGQPGEQFF TGTGCCAGCAGCTTAGGACAGCCTGGTGAGCAGTTCTTC - TRBJ2-1 TRBV7-2 -
CASGRLGDIQYF TGTGCCAGCGGTAGATTAGGGGACATTCAGTACTTC - TRBJ2-4 TRBV9 -
CASSQDLGQGIYEQYF TGTGCCAGCAGCCAAGATTTGGGACAGGGGATATACGAGCAGTACTTC - TRBJ2-7 TRBV4-2 TRBD1
CASSLGAGGGYGYTF TGCGCCAGCAGCTTGGGCGCAGGGGGAGGCTATGGCTACACCTTC few TRBJ1-2 TRBV5-1 TRBD1
CASSLNPGEKLFF TGTGCCAGCAGCTTGAACCCCGGTGAAAAACTGTTTTTT - TRBJ1-4 TRBV5-6 -
CASSEQGQPQHF TGTGCCAGCAGTGAACAGGGCCAGCCCCAGCATTTT - TRBJ1-5 TRBV25-1 -
CASSSGVAGAYNEQFF TGTGCCAGCAGCTCCGGGGTAGCGGGGGCCTACAATGAGCAGTTCTTC - TRBJ2-1 TRBV11-2 TRBD2
CATSRDPGRQGPYGYTF TGTGCCACCAGCAGAGATCCGGGCCGGCAGGGCCCCTATGGCTACACCTTC - TRBJ1-2 TRBV15 -
CATSRPGHDVYEQYF TGTGCCACCAGCAGACCGGGACACGACGTCTACGAGCAGTACTTC - TRBJ2-7 TRBV15 -
CASSLSGQRALHF TGTGCCAGCAGCCTCTCGGGACAGAGGGCCCTCCACTTT once TRBJ1-6 TRBV7-6 TRBD1
CASIGTSNYGYTF TGTGCCAGTATCGGGACATCGAACTATGGCTACACCTTC - TRBJ1-2 TRBV19 -